This TCR beta chain emerged from a study of blood T cell repertoires in COVID-19. Across the whole study: Italy, Spain and the United States were the sources of the convalescent and acute COVID-19 samples.

The assay was immunoSEQ multiplex PCR, and TCRdb's table has in-frame clones only and misses some. Of about 110,000 clones in the sample, roughly 72% were seen once. Germline V gives CDR1 MDHEN, CDR2 SYDVKM. The V end was cut by 3 bases, the J end by 4 bases, with 12 bases between. The CDR3 sequence is 14 residues long. The sample taken for sequencing was peripheral blood. This clonotype originated in a man aged 80 or over with acute or convalescent COVID-19. The rearrangement uses TRBV28 and TRBJ1-1; TRBD1 might be the D (6 bases). This chain's CDR3 is CASSFIAGATEAFF. The CDR3 DNA reads TGTGCCAGCAGTTTCATAGCAGGGGCCACTGAAGCTTTCTTT.